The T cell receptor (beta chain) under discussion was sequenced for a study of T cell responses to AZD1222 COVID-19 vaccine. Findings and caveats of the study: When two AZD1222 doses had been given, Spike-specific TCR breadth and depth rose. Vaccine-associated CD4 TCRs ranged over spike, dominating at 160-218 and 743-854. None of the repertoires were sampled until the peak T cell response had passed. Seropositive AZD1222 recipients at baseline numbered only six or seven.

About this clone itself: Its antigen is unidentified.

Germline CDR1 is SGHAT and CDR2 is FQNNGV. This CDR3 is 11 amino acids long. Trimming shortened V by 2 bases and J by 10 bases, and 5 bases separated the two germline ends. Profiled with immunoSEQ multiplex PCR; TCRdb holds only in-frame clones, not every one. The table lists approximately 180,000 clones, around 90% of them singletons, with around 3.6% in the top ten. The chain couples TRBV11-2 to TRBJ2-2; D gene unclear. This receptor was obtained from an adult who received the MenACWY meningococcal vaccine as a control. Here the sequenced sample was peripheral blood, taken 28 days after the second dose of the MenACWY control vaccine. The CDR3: CASSLILELFF. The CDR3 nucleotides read TGTGCCAGCAGCTTAATACTGGAGCTGTTTTTT.